This T cell receptor beta chain emerged from a study of cytomegalovirus exposure and HLA in healthy donors. Overall study findings and caveats: In the analysis, some V segments, TRBV6-2 and TRBV6-3 included, were excluded as indistinguishable. According to an earlier analysis, most TCR beta V segments yielded productive rearrangements about 90% or about 30% of the time.

Researchers ran the PCR with 60 Vbeta and 13 Jbeta primers. Produced via immunoSEQ multiplex PCR; TCRdb's table is partial and in-frame only. Of over 150,000 clones listed, 85% are singletons. This CDR3 region has 15 residues. V trimming: 4 bases; J trimming: 1 base; junction bases outside the gene matches: 7. The germline V gene encodes CDR1 SGHNT and CDR2 YYREEE (reference sequence). To note about this clone: What it recognizes is unknown.

The chain has TRBV5-4 and TRBJ2-7, with 8 bases lining up with TRBD1. Sequencing was done on a sample of PBMCs. The receptor was derived from a man aged 25 to 45 in good health and CMV-seropositive. The CDR3 protein is CASSLGGTGSYEQYF. The CDR3 nucleotides read TGTGCCAGCAGCCTTGGGGGGACAGGATCCTACGAGCAGTACTTC.